This T cell receptor (beta chain) was recorded in a study of T cells in Graves' hyperthyroidism and ophthalmopathy. The ends lost 2 bases at V and 3 bases at J; junction bases unmatched: 4. Germline CDR1 reads KGHDR; CDR2 reads SFDVKD. The CDR3 runs to 15 residues. In its sample, this clonotype was seen a few times. Regions amplified from RNA transcripts were the TCR beta CDR3 regions. The HTBI set primed first-round TCR CDR3 RT-PCR. Each CDR3 protein is one row after TCRdb ran MiXCR on the multiplex PCR reads. The table records more than 350,000 distinct CDR3 sequences, approximately 16% of them present only once.

The TCR sequence derives from a woman aged 55-75 years with Graves' ophthalmopathy. The chain is built from TRBV24-1 and TRBJ2-7, with 9 nucleotides matching TRBD1. Source material: blood. CDR3 in DNA: TGTGCCACCAGTGATTCGGACAGGGGAAGCTACGAGCAGTACTTC. As protein: CATSDSDRGSYEQYF.